These 18 T cell receptor beta chains were all obtained from the same sample, sequenced in a study of blood T cell repertoires in COVID-19. Measured with immunoSEQ multiplex PCR; TCRdb has only the in-frame clones, and not every one. The table shows about 190,000 clones, with roughly 84% occurring only once. Sequencing was done on a sample of peripheral blood. Receptors originate from a woman older than 75 with active or convalescent COVID-19.

This rearrangement joins TRBV28 to TRBJ1-2, with 9 bases matching TRBD1. Germline CDR1 and CDR2: MDHEN and SYDVKM. V dropped 5 bases and J dropped 2; count of bases not matched to a gene: 6. The CDR3 covers 15 residues. CDR3 coding DNA: TGTGCCAGCAGTACCACCGGGACAGGGAACTATGGCTACACCTTC. Encoded protein: CASSTTGTGNYGYTF.

CDR3 region: CASSQAPYEQYF. The CDR3 DNA reads as TGTGCCAGCAGTCAGGCACCCTACGAGCAGTACTTC. The rearrangement uses TRBV28 and TRBJ2-7, with unresolved D. Germline-derived CDR1 and CDR2 are MDHEN and SYDVKM. V was shortened by 5 bases and J by 2 bases, with 7 bases between the two germline ends. The CDR3 is made up of 12 amino acids.

The gene calls are TRBV4-2 and TRBJ2-7, with 8 nucleotides matching TRBD2. V lost 0 bases and J lost 0; bases outside the gene matches: 13. Germline V gives CDR1 LGHNA, CDR2 YNFKEQ. The CDR3 loop spans 19 amino acids. CDR3 region: CASSQDPASGSPSSYEQYF. CDR3 bases: TGTGCCAGCAGCCAAGATCCGGCTAGCGGGTCCCCCAGCTCCTACGAGCAGTACTTC.

The V gene is TRBV7-3, the J gene TRBJ2-1; TRBD2 matches at 8 bases. This CDR3 has 13 residues. Germline CDR1 reads SGHTA; CDR2 reads FQGTGA. V lost 4 bases and J lost 10; bases outside the gene matches: 6. The CDR3 DNA follows: TGTGCCAGCAGCTCCACTAGCGGACCAGAGCAGTTCTTC. Translating it yields CASSSTSGPEQFF.

The genes are TRBV3-1 (or the pseudogene TRBV3-2) and TRBJ2-2; D is uncertain. Looked up from germline, CDR1 is LGHDT and CDR2 is YNNKEL (reference sequence). Trimming removed 0 bases at V and 6 bases at J, with 14 bases between. The CDR3 spans 16 residues. The CDR3 nucleotides read TGTGCCAGCAGCCAAGATGGTAGCTCTCGTCCCGGGGAGCTGTTTTTT. Protein product: CASSQDGSSRPGELFF.

The chain is built from TRBV7-3 and TRBJ2-2, with 8 bases that match TRBD1. The V gene's germline CDR1 is SGHTA and CDR2 FQGTGA. V lost 4 bases and J lost 6; bases outside the gene matches: 7. This CDR3 spans 15 amino acids. CDR3: CASSSRTGFPGELFF. The CDR3 bases are TGTGCCAGCAGCTCAAGGACAGGGTTCCCCGGGGAGCTGTTTTTT.

This clone was detected once. This chain joins TRBV18 and TRBJ1-4; 11 positions agree with TRBD1. The germline gives CDR1 KGHSH, CDR2 LQKENI. J gave up 7 bases and V 3 bases, and 4 bases lay outside the gene matches. This CDR3 comprises 15 residues. The CDR3 sequence: CASSPPGQGGEKLFF. The CDR3, as DNA: TGTGCCAGCTCACCTCCGGGACAGGGGGGTGAAAAACTGTTTTTT.

The chain combines TRBV7-6 with TRBJ2-1; TRBD2 matches 9 bases. Per germline, CDR1 SGHVS and CDR2 FNYEAQ. The CDR3 loop spans 16 amino acids. The ends lost 1 base at V and 3 bases at J; junction bases unmatched: 4. In DNA form, the CDR3 reads TGTGCCAGCAGCTTAGGTGCTAGCGGGAACTACAATGAGCAGTTCTTC. Its translation: CASSLGASGNYNEQFF.

The chain links TRBV3-1 (or the pseudogene TRBV3-2) to TRBJ2-5; 9 nucleotides align to TRBD2. The germline gives CDR1 LGHDT, CDR2 YNNKEL (reference sequence). The V and J ends lost 5 bases and 5 bases, in that order; junction bases with no gene match: 9. This CDR3 has 15 residues. CDR3 region: CASSTTAGGRETQYF. DNA of the CDR3: TGTGCCAGCAGCACCACAGCGGGAGGTAGGGAGACCCAGTACTTC.

In its sample, this clone was seen once. The chain recombines TRBV3-1 (or the pseudogene TRBV3-2) with TRBJ1-3; D uncertain. Trimming removed 0 bases from V and 0 bases from J, with 9 bases in between. The CDR3 length is 16 residues. Germline CDR1 reads LGHDT; CDR2 reads YNNKEL (reference sequence). In DNA form, the CDR3 reads TGTGCCAGCAGCCAAGATTCAGTCAGCTCTGGAAACACCATATATTTT. This encodes CASSQDSVSSGNTIYF.

V usage is TRBV5-1 and J usage is TRBJ1-2; the D gene is possibly TRBD1 (5 bases). V was cut by 2 bases and J by 4 bases, with 9 bases left in between. The CDR3 is made up of 13 amino acids. Per the germline V gene, CDR1 is SGHRS and CDR2 is YFSETQ. The CDR3 sequence is CASSFTTGYGYTF. The CDR3 DNA is TGCGCCAGCAGCTTCACCACAGGCTATGGCTACACCTTC.

This clone was detected once. V is TRBV4-1 and J is TRBJ1-6; D unclear. The CDR3 spans 15 residues. The germline V gene has CDR1 MGHRA and CDR2 YSYEKL. V was trimmed by 4 bases and J by 7 bases, leaving 14 bases between them. CDR3 in amino acids: CASSLETGVNSPLHF. The DNA of the CDR3 is TGCGCCAGCAGCCTCGAGACGGGTGTAAATTCACCCCTCCACTTT.

The chain joins TRBV7-2 to TRBJ2-5; 7 bases agree with TRBD1. The CDR3 sequence is 13 residues long. The V segment lost 6 bases and the J segment 5 bases; nucleotides outside the gene matches: 6. CDR1 and CDR2 from the germline V gene are SGHTA and FQGNSA. This CDR3 is CASSRQGGETQYF. The CDR3 DNA is TGTGCCAGCAGTAGACAGGGCGGGGAGACCCAGTACTTC.

There are a few counts of this clone. The chain joins TRBV19 to TRBJ2-1, with a tentative D call TRBD1 (6 bases). Between the trimmed V and J ends, which lost 5 bases and 2 bases, there was a span of 16 bases. The CDR3 contains 16 residues. CDR1 LNHDA and CDR2 SQIVND come from the germline V gene (reference sequence). The CDR3 DNA follows: TGTGCCAGTAGTCCTTCCTACAGGGTCCCCTACAATGAGCAGTTCTTC. Protein: CASSPSYRVPYNEQFF. Full variable domain (missing parts from reference TRBV19 and TRBJ2-1): DGGITQSPKYLFRKEGQNVTLSCEQNLNHDAMYWYRQDPGQGLRLIYYSQIVNDFQKGDIAEGYSVSREKKESFPLTVTSAQKNPTAFYLCASSPSYRVPYNEQFFGPGTRLTVL.

This clone was detected a few times. The rearrangement links TRBV27 to TRBJ2-1; the match to TRBD2 covers 12 bases. The CDR3 sequence is 17 residues long. J gave up 8 bases and V 0 bases, and 8 bases lay outside the gene matches. Germline V gene lookup returns CDR1 MNHEY and CDR2 SMNVEV (reference sequence). CDR3 DNA: TGTGCCAGCAGTTTATCGTTGACTAGCGGGAGTCTGGATGAGCAGTTCTTC. Translated, it gives CASSLSLTSGSLDEQFF.

The rearrangement links TRBV5-4 to TRBJ2-2; 10 bases map to TRBD1. Germline-derived CDR1 and CDR2 are SGHNT and YYREEE (reference sequence). The ends lost 4 bases at V and 4 bases at J; junction bases unmatched: 7. This CDR3 comprises 16 residues. The CDR3 DNA reads TGTGCCAGCAGCCCGCCGGGACAGGGGATCACCGGGGAGCTGTTTTTT. Protein: CASSPPGQGITGELFF.

The chain employs TRBV5-6 and TRBJ1-5, with D maybe TRBD1 (6 bases). This CDR3 contains 15 residues. Germline V gene sequence: CDR1 SGHDT, CDR2 YYEEEE. Deletions cut 4 bases from V and 7 bases from J, with 18 bases between. The CDR3 is CASSLTLGGGQPQHF. For the CDR3, the DNA is TGTGCCAGCAGCCTAACATTAGGGGGGGGACAGCCCCAGCATTTT.

The CDR3 coding sequence is TGTGCCAGCAGCATCGACAGCTGGGTCGACTACACCTTC. Amino acids: CASSIDSWVDYTF. The V and J genes are TRBV7-2 and TRBJ1-2, with a tentative D call TRBD1 (5 bases). CDR3 size: 13 residues. Germline CDR1 reads SGHTA; CDR2 reads FQGNSA. The V end lost 5 bases, the J end lost 10 bases, and 17 bases lay between the germline ends.